The clone carrying this TCR beta chain was recorded a few times. Its antigen is unidentified. TCRdb used MiXCR to reprocess the 5' RACE reads, holding one entry per CDR3 protein. This table has about 190,000 distinct CDR3 sequences, more than 9% appearing once. This sample was included in a study of T-cell memory formation after mild COVID-19. Study-wide results and limits: Clones that contracted from day 15 to 85 were balanced CD4/CD8, while later expanders leaned CD4+.

Germline assignment: CDR1 MNHEY and CDR2 SVGAGI. Deletions cut 4 bases from V and 5 bases from J, with 12 bases between. This CDR3 has 15 residues. The sequence was obtained from a man between 18 and 29 years old who had mild COVID-19 (a few samples of this study predate the infection). Cell type and time point are not known. The chain is built from TRBV6-5 and TRBJ1-6; possibly TRBD1 for D (6 bases). Sequenced material: PBMCs or a T cell subset sorted from them (not recorded which). The CDR3 is CASSLQGSNNSPLHF. In DNA, the CDR3 is TGTGCCAGCAGTTTACAGGGATCGAATAATTCACCCCTCCACTTT.